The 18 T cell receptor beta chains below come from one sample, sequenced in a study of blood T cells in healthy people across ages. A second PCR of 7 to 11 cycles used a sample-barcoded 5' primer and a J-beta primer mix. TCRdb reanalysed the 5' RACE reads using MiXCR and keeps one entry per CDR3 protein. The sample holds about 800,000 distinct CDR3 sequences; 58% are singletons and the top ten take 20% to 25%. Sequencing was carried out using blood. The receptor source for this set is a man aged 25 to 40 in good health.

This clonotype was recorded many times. The CDR3 DNA sequence: TGTGCCAGCAGTCCCTCGGGACAGGGTTCCTCCTATGGCTACACCTTC. The encoded protein is CASSPSGQGSSYGYTF. The chain couples TRBV6-6 to TRBJ1-2; TRBD1 matches at 9 bases. The ends lost 5 bases at V and 4 bases at J; junction bases unmatched: 11. There are 16 residues in the CDR3. Germline V gene data show CDR1 as MNHNY and CDR2 as SVGAGI (reference sequence).

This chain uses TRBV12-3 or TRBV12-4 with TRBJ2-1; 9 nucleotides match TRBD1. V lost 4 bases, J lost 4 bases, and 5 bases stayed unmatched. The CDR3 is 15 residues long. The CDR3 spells CASSWDRVTYNEQFF. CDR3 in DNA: TGTGCCAGCAGTTGGGACAGGGTTACATACAATGAGCAGTTCTTC.

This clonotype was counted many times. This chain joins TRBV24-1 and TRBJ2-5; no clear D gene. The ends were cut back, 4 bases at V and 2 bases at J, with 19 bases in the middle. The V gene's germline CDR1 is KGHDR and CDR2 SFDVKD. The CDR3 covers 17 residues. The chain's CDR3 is CATSDPLGSDIQETQYF. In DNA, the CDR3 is TGTGCCACCAGTGACCCTCTGGGCAGCGATATTCAAGAGACCCAGTACTTC.

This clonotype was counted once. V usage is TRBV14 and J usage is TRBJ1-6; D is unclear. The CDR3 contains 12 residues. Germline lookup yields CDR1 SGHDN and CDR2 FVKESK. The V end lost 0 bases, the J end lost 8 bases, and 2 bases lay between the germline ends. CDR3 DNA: TGTGCCAGCAGCCAAGATTATTCACCCCTCCACTTT. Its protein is CASSQDYSPLHF.

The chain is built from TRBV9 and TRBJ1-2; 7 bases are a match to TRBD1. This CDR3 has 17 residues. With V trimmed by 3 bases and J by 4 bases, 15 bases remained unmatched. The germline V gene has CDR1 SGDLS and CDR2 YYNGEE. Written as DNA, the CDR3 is TGTGCCAGCAGCGCCGAGACAGGGAGGGGGCCTCTCTATGGCTACACCTTC. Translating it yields CASSAETGRGPLYGYTF. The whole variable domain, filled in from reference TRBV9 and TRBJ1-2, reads DSGVTQTPKHLITATGQRVTLRCSPRSGDLSVYWYQQSLDQGLQFLIQYYNGEERAKGNILERFSAQQFPDLHSELNLSSLELGDSALYFCASSAETGRGPLYGYTFGSGTRLTVV.

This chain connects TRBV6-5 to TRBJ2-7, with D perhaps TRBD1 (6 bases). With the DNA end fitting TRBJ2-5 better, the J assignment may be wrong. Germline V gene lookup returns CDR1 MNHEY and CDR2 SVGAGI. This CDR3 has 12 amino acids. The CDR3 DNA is TGTGCCAGCGCCACAGGGACAGAGACCCAGTACTTC. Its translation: CASATGTETQYF.

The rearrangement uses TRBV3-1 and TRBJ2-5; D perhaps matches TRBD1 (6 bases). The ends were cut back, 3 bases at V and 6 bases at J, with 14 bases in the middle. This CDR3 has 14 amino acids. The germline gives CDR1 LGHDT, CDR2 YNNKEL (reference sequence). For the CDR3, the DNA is TGTGCCAGCAGCCACCTAGACAGGTCGCAGACCCAGTACTTC. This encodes CASSHLDRSQTQYF.

CDR3 nucleotide sequence: TGCAGTGCTAGAGACGGAGAAGTTACCTACGAGCAGTACTTC. Protein: CSARDGEVTYEQYF. The chain links TRBV20-1 to TRBJ2-7; no firm D call. V was cut by 0 bases and J by 2 bases, with 11 bases left in between. The length of the CDR3 is 14 residues. Germline CDR1 reads DFQATT; CDR2 reads SNEGSKA (reference sequence).

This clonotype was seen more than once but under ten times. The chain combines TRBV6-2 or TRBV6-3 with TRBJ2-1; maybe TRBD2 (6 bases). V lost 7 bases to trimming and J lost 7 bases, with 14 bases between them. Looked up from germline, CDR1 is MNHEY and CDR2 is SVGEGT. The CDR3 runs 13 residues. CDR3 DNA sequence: TGTGCCAGCAAGGGGACCGGGGGTAATGAGCAGTTCTTC. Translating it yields CASKGTGGNEQFF.

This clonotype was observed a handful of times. In DNA form, the CDR3 reads TGTGCCAGCAGTTTATCCCCCCTGGCGGAGACCCAGTACTTC. This codes for CASSLSPLAETQYF. The chain recombines TRBV27 with TRBJ2-4; no reliable D call. The J call may be incorrect, as the DNA end agrees better with TRBJ2-5. The CDR3 has 14 residues. CDR1 MNHEY and CDR2 SMNVEV come from the germline V gene (reference sequence).

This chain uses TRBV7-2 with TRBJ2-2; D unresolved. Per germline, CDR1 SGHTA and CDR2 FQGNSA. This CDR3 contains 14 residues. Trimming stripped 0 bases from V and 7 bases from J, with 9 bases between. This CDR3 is CASSLALVGGELFF. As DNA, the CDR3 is TGTGCCAGCAGCTTAGCGCTGGTAGGCGGGGAGCTGTTTTTT.

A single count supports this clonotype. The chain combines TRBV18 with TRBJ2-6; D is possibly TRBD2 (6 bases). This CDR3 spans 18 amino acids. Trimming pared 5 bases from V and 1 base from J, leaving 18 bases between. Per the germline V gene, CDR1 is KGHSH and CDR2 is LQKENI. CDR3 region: CASSSPGPGRSGANVLTF. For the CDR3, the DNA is TGTGCCAGCTCATCTCCGGGCCCAGGGAGGTCTGGGGCCAACGTCCTGACTTTC.

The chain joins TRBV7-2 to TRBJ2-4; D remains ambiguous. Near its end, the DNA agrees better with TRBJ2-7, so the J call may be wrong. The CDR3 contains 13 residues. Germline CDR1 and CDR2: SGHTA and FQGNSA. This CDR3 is CASSLVRPDEQYF. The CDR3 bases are TGTGCCAGCAGCTTAGTTAGGCCGGACGAGCAGTACTTC.

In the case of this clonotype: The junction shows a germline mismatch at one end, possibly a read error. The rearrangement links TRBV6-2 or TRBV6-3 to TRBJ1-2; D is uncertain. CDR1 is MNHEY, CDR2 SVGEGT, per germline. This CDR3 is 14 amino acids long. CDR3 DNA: TGTGCCAGCAGTTACCACCAGCCGAACTATGGCTGCACCTTC. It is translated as CASSYHQPNYGCTF.

CDR3 residues: CASTHAGAIYNSPLHF. The CDR3 DNA reads TGTGCCAGCACCCACGCGGGGGCCATCTATAATTCACCCCTCCACTTT. V is TRBV6-1 and J is TRBJ1-6, with D possibly matching TRBD1 (6 bases). Germline values: CDR1 MNHNS, CDR2 SASEGT. V lost 7 bases and J 3 bases, leaving 16 bases between the germline ends. The CDR3 is made up of 16 amino acids.

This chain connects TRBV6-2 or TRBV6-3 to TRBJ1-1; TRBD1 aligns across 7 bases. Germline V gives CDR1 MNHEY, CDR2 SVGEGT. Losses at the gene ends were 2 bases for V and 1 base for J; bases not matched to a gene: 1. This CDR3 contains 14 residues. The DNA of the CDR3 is TGTGCCAGCAGTTACGGACAGGAGAACACTGAAGCTTTCTTT. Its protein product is CASSYGQENTEAFF.

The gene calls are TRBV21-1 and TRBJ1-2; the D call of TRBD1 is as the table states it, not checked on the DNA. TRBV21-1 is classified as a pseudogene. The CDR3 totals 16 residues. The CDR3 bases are TGTGCCAGCAGCAAAGGTGACAGGGGGTGGGTCTATGGCTACACCTTC. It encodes CASSKGDRGWVYGYTF.

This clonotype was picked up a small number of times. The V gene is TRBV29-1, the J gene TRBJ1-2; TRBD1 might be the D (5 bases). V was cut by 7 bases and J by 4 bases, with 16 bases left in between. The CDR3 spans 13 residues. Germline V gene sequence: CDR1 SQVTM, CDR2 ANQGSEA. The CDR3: CSAEGPLGYGYTF. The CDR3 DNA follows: TGCAGCGCCGAGGGACCCCTCGGCTATGGCTACACCTTC.